Below, 21 T cell receptor beta chains from the same sample are listed, as sequenced in a study of cytomegalovirus exposure and HLA in healthy donors. TCRdb's copy holds only in-frame clones and misses some; the assay was immunoSEQ multiplex PCR. The repertoire holds some 140,000 clones, approximately 86% seen once, with around 24% in the top ten. Sequencing was carried out using PBMCs. The origin of the receptors is a man aged 18 to 29 in good health and CMV-seropositive.

The chain has TRBV2 and TRBJ2-2, with TRBD1 as a possible D gene (5 bases). The germline V gene encodes CDR1 SNHLY and CDR2 FYNNEI. V dropped 6 bases and J dropped 0 bases, with 17 bases sitting between them. This CDR3 has 17 residues. CDR3 sequence reads: CASRWGIALTNTGELFF. CDR3 bases: TGTGCCAGCAGGTGGGGCATCGCCTTAACGAACACCGGGGAGCTGTTTTTT.

V and J are TRBV27 and TRBJ2-2; 8 bases agree with TRBD2. This CDR3 is built from 14 residues. Trimming took 3 bases from V and 4 from J; bases not matched to a gene: 1. Germline CDR1 is MNHEY and CDR2 is SMNVEV (reference sequence). CDR3 protein: CASSFGGGTGELFF. The CDR3 bases are TGTGCCAGCAGTTTCGGGGGGGGCACCGGGGAGCTGTTTTTT.

The chain links TRBV6-6 to TRBJ1-1, with a weak D call TRBD1 (5 bases). The germline gives CDR1 MNHNY, CDR2 SVGAGI (reference sequence). The CDR3 is made up of 12 amino acids. Trimming shortened V by 6 bases and J by 7 bases, and 12 bases separated the two germline ends. For the CDR3, the DNA is TGTGCCAGCAGCTCAGGGCAGAGTGAAGCTTTCTTT. Protein sequence: CASSSGQSEAFF.

The rearrangement links TRBV27 to TRBJ1-1; 8 positions agree with TRBD1. Germline loops: CDR1 MNHEY, CDR2 SMNVEV (reference sequence). J was trimmed by 8 bases and V by 3 bases; bases with no gene match: 8. The CDR3 runs 14 residues. For the CDR3, the DNA is TGTGCCAGCAGTTTCTTACAGGGGGTAGGCGAAGCTTTCTTT. Translating gives CASSFLQGVGEAFF.

V gene TRBV11-2 combines with J gene TRBJ2-7, with 9 positions matching TRBD1. The CDR3 consists of 15 residues. The V segment lost 3 bases and the J segment 4 bases; nucleotides outside the gene matches: 7. Germline lookup yields CDR1 SGHAT and CDR2 FQNNGV. The CDR3 is CASSFSGQGSYEQYF. The CDR3 DNA follows: TGTGCCAGCAGCTTCTCGGGACAGGGCTCGTACGAGCAGTACTTC. The full variable domain, with the rest looked up from reference TRBV11-2 and TRBJ2-7, is EAGVAQSPRYKIIEKRQSVAFWCNPISGHATLYWYQQILGQGPKLLIQFQNNGVVDDSQLPKDRFSAERLKGVDSTLKIQPAKLEDSAVYLCASSFSGQGSYEQYFGPGTRLTVT.

The chain carries TRBV7-2 and TRBJ2-7; TRBD1 aligns across 9 bases. In germline, CDR1 is SGHTA, CDR2 FQGNSA. V trimming: 5 bases; J trimming: 4 bases; junction bases outside the gene matches: 12. The CDR3 contains 16 residues. CDR3 sequence (DNA): TGTGCCAGCAGCCTTCGGACAGGGGAAAAAAGGTACGAGCAGTACTTC. This encodes CASSLRTGEKRYEQYF.

The chain is built from TRBV4-3 and TRBJ1-1; the D is unclear. Trimming cost V 0 bases and J 8 bases, with 10 bases left between them. Per germline, CDR1 LGHNA and CDR2 YSLEER. The CDR3 extends over 13 amino acids. CDR3 region: CASSQDGALEAFF. CDR3 nucleotides: TGCGCCAGCAGCCAAGATGGAGCACTCGAAGCTTTCTTT.

This clone appeared many times. This chain connects TRBV6-5 to TRBJ2-7; tentatively, D is TRBD2 (5 bases). The germline V gene has CDR1 MNHEY and CDR2 SVGAGI. This CDR3 has 15 residues. V was cut by 5 bases and J by 0 bases, with 14 bases left in between. CDR3 loop: CASSQRGSLSYEQYF. CDR3 DNA sequence: TGTGCCAGCAGTCAACGGGGAAGTCTCTCCTACGAGCAGTACTTC.

This sequence joins TRBV6-1 and TRBJ2-6; no definite D call. The CDR3 spans 15 residues. Germline CDR1 and CDR2: MNHNS and SASEGT. Between the trimmed V and J ends, which lost 1 base and 4 bases, there was a span of 8 bases. CDR3 DNA: TGTGCCAGCAGTGAAGAAGGCAGGGGGGCCAACGTCCTGACTTTC. This sequence encodes CASSEEGRGANVLTF.

This clone was detected a few times. The V gene is TRBV30, the J gene TRBJ2-1; TRBD1 might be the D (5 bases). Germline V gene data show CDR1 as GTSNPN and CDR2 as SVGIG (reference sequence). V was pared by 3 bases and J by 5 bases, with 8 bases between. The CDR3 consists of 12 residues. The DNA of the CDR3 is TGTGCCTGGAGAGGGGCCCACAATGAGCAGTTCTTC. Translating gives CAWRGAHNEQFF.

The V and J genes are TRBV4-3 and TRBJ1-4; D unclear. CDR1 and CDR2 from the germline V gene are LGHNA and YSLEER. The CDR3 sequence is 15 residues long. V was pared by 0 bases and J by 0 bases, with 5 bases between. Here the CDR3 DNA reads TGCGCCAGCAGCCAAGAATCCACAACTAATGAAAAACTGTTTTTT. Its translation: CASSQESTTNEKLFF.

The J gene is TRBJ2-5, the V gene TRBV5-1; TRBD2 matches at 8 bases. CDR1 and CDR2 from the germline V gene are SGHRS and YFSETQ. The CDR3 totals 15 residues. J gave up 7 bases and V 6 bases, and 14 bases lay outside the gene matches. CDR3: CASNLVVAGPGTQYF. The CDR3 DNA sequence: TGCGCCAGCAACCTGGTGGTAGCGGGGCCCGGGACCCAGTACTTC.

The chain carries TRBV4-1 and TRBJ1-2, with D hard to call. CDR3 length equals 13 residues. Germline V CDR1 and CDR2: MGHRA, YSYEKL. Trimming shortened V by 1 base and J by 8 bases, and 11 bases separated the two germline ends. The chain's CDR3 is CASSQGGSEGYTF. The CDR3 bases are TGCGCCAGCAGCCAAGGAGGGTCGGAGGGCTACACCTTC.

The rearrangement joins TRBV9 to TRBJ2-3, with 7 bases aligning to TRBD1. V lost 3 bases, J lost 3 bases, and 4 bases stayed unmatched. Germline lookup yields CDR1 SGDLS and CDR2 YYNGEE. This CDR3 is 14 amino acids long. The CDR3, as DNA: TGTGCCAGCAGCGCTCTGACAGGGACAGATACGCAGTATTTT. Protein: CASSALTGTDTQYF.

The table lists this clone with a count of one. The chain couples TRBV5-1 to TRBJ2-7; 7 nucleotides agree with TRBD1. CDR3 size: 14 residues. Looked up from germline, CDR1 is SGHRS and CDR2 is YFSETQ. V trimming: 1 base; J trimming: 4 bases; junction bases outside the gene matches: 5. The CDR3 loop is CASSLLGGQYEQYF. CDR3 nucleotide sequence: TGCGCCAGCAGCTTGCTAGGGGGCCAGTACGAGCAGTACTTC. The full variable domain, its missing parts supplied by reference TRBV5-1 and TRBJ2-7, is KAGVTQTPRYLIKTRGQQVTLSCSPISGHRSVSWYQQTPGQGLQFLFEYFSETQRNKGNFPGRFSGRQFSNSRSEMNVSTLELGDSALYLCASSLLGGQYEQYFGPGTRLTVT.

This clone was detected a few times. The J gene is TRBJ1-1, the V gene TRBV14; D may be TRBD1 (6 bases). Trimming took 4 bases from V and 4 from J, leaving 16 bases between them. This CDR3 has 15 residues. Germline CDR1 SGHDN, CDR2 FVKESK. CDR3 DNA: TGTGCCAGCAGCCGACACAGGGTTGGAGGCACTGAAGCTTTCTTT. Protein: CASSRHRVGGTEAFF. Looking up the rest from reference TRBV14 and TRBJ1-1 gives the full variable domain: EAGVTQFPSHSVIEKGQTVTLRCDPISGHDNLYWYRRVMGKEIKFLLHFVKESKQDESGMPNNRFLAERTGGTYSTLKVQPAELEDSGVYFCASSRHRVGGTEAFFGQGTRLTVV.

This chain links TRBV11-2 with TRBJ2-2; D ambiguous. Germline CDR1 SGHAT, CDR2 FQNNGV. Trimming shortened V by 2 bases and J by 4 bases, and 11 bases separated the two germline ends. CDR3 size: 15 residues. In nucleotides, the CDR3 is TGTGCCAGCAGCTTAAGTTCCACGGTCACCGGGGAGCTGTTTTTT. Translation: CASSLSSTVTGELFF.

The chain has TRBV9 and TRBJ2-3; 12 nucleotides match TRBD2. This CDR3 is built from 16 residues. V dropped 4 bases and J dropped 4; count of bases not matched to a gene: 7. CDR1 and CDR2 from the germline V gene are SGDLS and YYNGEE. This chain's CDR3 is CASSLRTSGEPDTQYF. The CDR3 DNA sequence: TGTGCCAGCAGCTTAAGGACTAGCGGGGAACCAGATACGCAGTATTTT.

V and J are TRBV7-2 and TRBJ1-6, with 12 positions matching TRBD1. Trimming cost V 6 bases and J 5 bases; bases outside gene matches: 5. Germline values: CDR1 SGHTA, CDR2 FQGNSA. CDR3 length: 16 residues. The CDR3 region is CASRFGTGGHNSPLHF. DNA of the CDR3: TGTGCCAGCAGATTTGGGACAGGGGGCCATAATTCACCCCTCCACTTT.

This clone was detected once. The chain is built from TRBV9 and TRBJ2-5; D is possibly TRBD2 (6 bases). Germline V lookup: CDR1 SGDLS, CDR2 YYNGEE. V lost 0 bases and J 1 base, leaving 10 bases between the germline ends. The CDR3 consists of 15 residues. The chain's CDR3 is CASSVGGVFQETQYF. The CDR3 DNA reads TGTGCCAGCAGCGTAGGGGGGGTGTTCCAAGAGACCCAGTACTTC.

The chain couples TRBV6-5 to TRBJ1-1, with TRBD1 as a possible D gene (5 bases). Germline V CDR1 and CDR2: MNHEY, SVGAGI. CDR3 length equals 14 residues. Trimming cost V 6 bases and J 10 bases, with 21 bases left between them. The CDR3 DNA reads TGTGCCAGCAGCCGCTTCCAGGGATCCCTCGGAGCTTTCTTT. Translation gives CASSRFQGSLGAFF.